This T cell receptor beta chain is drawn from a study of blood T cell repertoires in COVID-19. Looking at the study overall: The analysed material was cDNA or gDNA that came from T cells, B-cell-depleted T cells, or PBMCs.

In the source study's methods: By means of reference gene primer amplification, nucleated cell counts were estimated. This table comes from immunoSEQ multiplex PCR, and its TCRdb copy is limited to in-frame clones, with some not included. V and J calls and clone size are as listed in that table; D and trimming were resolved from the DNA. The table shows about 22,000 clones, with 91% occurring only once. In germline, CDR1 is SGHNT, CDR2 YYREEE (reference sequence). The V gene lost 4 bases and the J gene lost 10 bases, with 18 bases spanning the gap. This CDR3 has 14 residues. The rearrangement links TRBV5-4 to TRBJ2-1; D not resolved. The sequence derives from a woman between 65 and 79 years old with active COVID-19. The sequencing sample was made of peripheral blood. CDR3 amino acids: CASSIRSKTWEQFF. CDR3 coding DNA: TGTGCCAGCAGCATAAGGAGCAAGACTTGGGAGCAGTTCTTC.